Each of the 15 T cell receptor beta chains below was sequenced from the same sample in a study of Graves' ophthalmopathy and Graves' hyperthyroidism (dated by TCRdb to the late 2010s). TCRdb names Illumina HiSeq 2000 as the instrument used. For repertoire sequencing, the TCR beta CDR3 regions were amplified from RNA transcripts. The first round was an RT-PCR using HTBI primers with the Qiagen OneStep RT-PCR kit, and this first round was followed by a second-round multiplex PCR, then size selection and purification. TCRdb redid the processing of the public reads, applying fastp at Q25 and MiXCR, and retained in-frame beta chains. Merged by CDR3 protein, the rows form single entries marked with the most common genes and DNA. The sample table records around 590,000 distinct CDR3 sequences; approximately 37% of these occur just once. The top ten constitute 3.5% to 5% of the sample. Sequenced material: peripheral blood or thyroid tissue (not recorded which). These receptors originate from an adult man with Graves' hyperthyroidism.

This clonotype was seen more than once but under ten times. This chain links TRBV5-1 with TRBJ1-3; D gene unclear. The V gene lost 4 bases and the J gene lost 1 base, with 12 bases spanning the gap. Germline V CDR1 and CDR2: SGHRS, YFSETQ. The length of the CDR3 is 15 residues. CDR3 nucleotide sequence: TGCGCCAGCAGCGCATGGGCCTCGTCTGGAAACACCATATATTTT. Encoded protein: CASSAWASSGNTIYF.

This clonotype was detected once. The rearrangement uses TRBV3-1 and TRBJ2-7; 8 bases are a match to TRBD2. The trim removed 0 bases at V and 3 bases at J, leaving 4 bases unmatched. The CDR3 has 15 residues. CDR1 is LGHDT, CDR2 YNNKEL, per germline (reference sequence). CDR3 protein: CASSQDLSGSYEQYF. The CDR3 DNA reads TGTGCCAGCAGCCAAGACCTCAGCGGGAGCTACGAGCAGTACTTC.

V usage is TRBV19 and J usage is TRBJ1-5, with TRBD1 identical over 9 bases. Germline values: CDR1 LNHDA, CDR2 SQIVND (reference sequence). The CDR3 totals 18 residues. Trimming took 5 bases from V and 1 from J; bases not matched to a gene: 12. In nucleotides, the CDR3 is TGTGCCAGTAGTGCGCCGGGACAGGGCCGGAGGAGCAATCAGCCCCAGCATTTT. Translation: CASSAPGQGRRSNQPQHF. Using reference TRBV19 and TRBJ1-5 for the parts outside the CDR3, the full variable domain is DGGITQSPKYLFRKEGQNVTLSCEQNLNHDAMYWYRQDPGQGLRLIYYSQIVNDFQKGDIAEGYSVSREKKESFPLTVTSAQKNPTAFYLCASSAPGQGRRSNQPQHFGDGTRLSIL.

About this clonotype itself: A much larger clone lies a single base off, so this may be a read error. The rearrangement joins TRBV5-5 to TRBJ2-2; D is unresolved. The CDR3 is 12 residues long. The germline V and J ends were trimmed by 7 bases and 3 bases, with 7 bases remaining between them. Germline V lookup: CDR1 SGHKS, CDR2 YYEKEE (reference sequence). The CDR3, as DNA: TGTGCCAGCCCTGGTGACACCGGGGAGCTGTTTTTT. This encodes CASPGDTGELFF.

This clonotype showed up many times. V gene TRBV9 combines with J gene TRBJ2-7, with D possibly TRBD1 on 6 matching bases. In germline, CDR1 is SGDLS, CDR2 YYNGEE. V lost 0 bases and J 2 bases, leaving 12 bases between the germline ends. This CDR3 has 15 amino acids. CDR3 coding DNA: TGTGCCAGCAGCGTAGGCCAAACAGGGCCCTACGAGCAGTACTTC. It is translated as CASSVGQTGPYEQYF.

The chain has TRBV29-1 and TRBJ2-5; D is uncertain. CDR3 length: 11 amino acids. The V and J ends lost 3 bases and 4 bases respectively, with 6 bases between them. The germline V gene has CDR1 SQVTM and CDR2 ANQGSEA. DNA for the CDR3: TGCAGCGTTGATTTCGCAGAGACCCAGTACTTC. Its protein product is CSVDFAETQYF.

V is TRBV2 and J is TRBJ2-7; 7 nucleotides line up with TRBD1. The CDR3 length is 14 residues. V shed 5 bases, J shed 2 bases, and the junction held 6 bases outside the gene matches. CDR1 and CDR2 from the germline V gene are SNHLY and FYNNEI. The DNA for the CDR3 is TGTGCCAGCAGTCGGGACAGTCAAACCTACGAGCAGTACTTC. Its translation is CASSRDSQTYEQYF.

This clonotype was observed at least ten times. The chain employs TRBV6-6 and TRBJ1-2; 9 bases map to TRBD1. The trim removed 6 bases at V and 8 bases at J, leaving 16 bases unmatched. This CDR3 has 16 amino acids. CDR1 is MNHNY and CDR2 is SVGAGI in the germline V gene (reference sequence). The CDR3 DNA reads as TGTGCCAGCAGCCATAATACAGGGGGCTCCGTCTTGGGCTACACCTTC. This encodes CASSHNTGGSVLGYTF.

This clonotype came up a few times. The V and J genes are TRBV19 and TRBJ2-6; tentative D call: TRBD1 (5 bases). The CDR3 consists of 17 residues. CDR1 and CDR2 from the germline V gene are LNHDA and SQIVND (reference sequence). V was pared by 3 bases and J by 0 bases, with 12 bases between. This CDR3 is CASSISRGDSGANVLTF. Written as DNA, the CDR3 is TGTGCCAGTAGTATCTCTAGGGGCGACTCTGGGGCCAACGTCCTGACTTTC.

This clonotype has at least ten counts. The rearrangement joins TRBV10-3 to TRBJ2-7, with 10 bases identical to TRBD2. The CDR3 is 14 residues long. Germline CDR1 ENHRY, CDR2 SYGVKD. With 5 bases clipped from V and 0 bases from J, the junction kept 1 base outside the gene matches. The CDR3 spells CAISTSGASYEQYF. CDR3 coding DNA: TGTGCCATCAGTACTAGCGGGGCCTCCTACGAGCAGTACTTC.

The gene calls are TRBV5-1 and TRBJ2-7; 7 bases map to TRBD1. The CDR3 loop spans 15 amino acids. V was clipped by 4 bases and J by 3 bases; unmatched bases: 10. The germline gives CDR1 SGHRS, CDR2 YFSETQ. CDR3 region: CASSESPGQYYEQYF. For the CDR3, the DNA is TGCGCCAGCAGCGAAAGTCCGGGACAGTACTACGAGCAGTACTTC.

V and J are TRBV2 and TRBJ2-1; 9 bases match TRBD1. Per germline, CDR1 SNHLY and CDR2 FYNNEI. The CDR3 runs to 16 residues. Trimming removed 4 bases from V and 8 bases from J; junction bases left unmatched: 12. The CDR3 sequence: CASSGRTGALNYEQFF. The CDR3 nucleotides read TGTGCCAGCAGTGGGAGGACAGGGGCGTTGAACTATGAGCAGTTCTTC.

V gene TRBV7-6 combines with J gene TRBJ2-7, with 14 bases matching TRBD2. This CDR3 has 17 amino acids. V was pared by 0 bases and J by 0 bases, with 1 base of the junction left unmatched. Germline CDR1 reads SGHVS; CDR2 reads FNYEAQ. CDR3 nucleotide sequence: TGTGCCAGCAGCTTAGCGGGACTAGCGGGAGCCTCCTACGAGCAGTACTTC. Translated: CASSLAGLAGASYEQYF.

This clonotype was observed a handful of times. The CDR3, as DNA: TGCAGTGCTAGAGATCCCAAGCAGAGTAGCACAGATACGCAGTATTTT. Its protein product is CSARDPKQSSTDTQYF. The chain combines TRBV20-1 with TRBJ2-3; no reliable D call. CDR1 and CDR2 from the germline V gene are DFQATT and SNEGSKA (reference sequence). The V gene lost 0 bases and the J gene lost 0 bases, with 13 bases spanning the gap. The CDR3 sequence is 16 residues long.

This clonotype was counted at least ten times. This chain links TRBV29-1 with TRBJ2-7; TRBD1 is a possible D gene (5 bases). CDR1 SQVTM and CDR2 ANQGSEA come from the germline V gene. V lost 6 bases, J lost 7 bases, and 13 bases lay in between. This CDR3 spans 11 amino acids. CDR3 sequence reads: CSVMTATEQYF. CDR3 DNA sequence: TGCAGCGTGATGACAGCGACTGAGCAGTACTTC.